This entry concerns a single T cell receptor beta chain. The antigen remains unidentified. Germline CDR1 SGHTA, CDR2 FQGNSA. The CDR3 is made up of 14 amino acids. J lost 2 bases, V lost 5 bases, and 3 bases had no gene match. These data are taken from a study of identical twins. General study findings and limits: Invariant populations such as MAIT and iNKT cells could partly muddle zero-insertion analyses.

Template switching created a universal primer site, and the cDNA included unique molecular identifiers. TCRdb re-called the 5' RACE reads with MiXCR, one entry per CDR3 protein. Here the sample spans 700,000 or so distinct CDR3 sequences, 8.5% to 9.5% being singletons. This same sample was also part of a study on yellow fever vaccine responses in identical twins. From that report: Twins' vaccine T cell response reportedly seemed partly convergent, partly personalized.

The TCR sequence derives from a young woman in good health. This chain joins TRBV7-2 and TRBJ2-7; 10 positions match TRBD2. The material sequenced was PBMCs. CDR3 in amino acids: CASSNSGGPYEQYF. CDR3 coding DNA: TGTGCCAGCAGCAATAGCGGGGGGCCCTACGAGCAGTACTTC.